This TCR beta chain is from a study of shared clonotypes between healthy human individuals (dated by TCRdb to 2020 to 2022). For the wider study: A few men and a couple of women, aged 18 to 49 years, made up the cohort. For each donor, CD4 naive and CD4 memory were each run on three plates, CD8 naive on two plates, and CD8 memory on one plate. To estimate repertoire size and how much clonotypes are shared between individuals, the study performed deep sequencing of blood TCR repertoires from about 5 healthy adults. To increase sequencing depth and limit assay-specific biases, different laboratories used diverse techniques to prepare libraries and sequence TCR repertoires. Between about 0.94 and 10 billion PBMCs per donor were obtained by leukapheresis.

Using the deep immunoSEQ assay, TCR CDR3 regions were amplified from genomic DNA by multiplex PCR. Extracted genomic DNA from each cell subset was distributed evenly across all wells of several immunoSEQ 96-well plates, and each plate was treated as a replicate. For sorted subsets, each replicate PCR was loaded with 200 ng genomic DNA, equivalent to 30,000 or so T cell genomes. The purified libraries were quantified using a Qubit 3.0 fluorometer, sized with a Bioanalyzer 2100, and then quantified again using the KAPA Library Quantification kit. A separate single-read 150-cycle Illumina NextSeq 550 flow cell was used to sequence each immunoSEQ 96-well plate. Per the source publication's procedure: Because the immunoSEQ output included only junctional sequences and no quality scores, the filtering could not be the same as the filtering used for full-length reads. Sequences were annotated with PyIR, a Python wrapper for IgBLAST v1.9, using IMGT germline references to assign V/J genes and CDR3. Reads with weak V/J assignments (E-value above 1e-6), missing CDR3, stop codons, out-of-frame junctions, or ambiguous translated residues were removed. V3J clonotypes were defined as sequences sharing the same inferred V gene, J gene, and CDR3 amino acid sequence. Percentage overlap between repertoires was calculated by dividing the number of shared unique clonotypes by the size of the smaller repertoire. RTK rarefaction, the Chao1 estimator, and Recon v2.1 estimates of unobserved clonotypes were used to assess repertoire richness. Generation probabilities for all TCRbeta clonotypes obtained by the gDNA method from a handful of donors were computed using OLGA. What TCRdb holds here is the immuneACCESS table cut down to in-frame rearrangements. Part of the clones is not present; checked against another copy, under half of the missing clones reflect an unresolved V gene, and the others are unexplained. V and J calls and clone size are as listed in that table; D and trimming were resolved from the DNA. This sample lists some 2,000,000 clones; roughly 94% were detected once. The ten largest clones add up to 0.1% to 0.15% of the sample.

Trimming takes 2 bases from V and 2 bases from J, and the germline ends sit 6 bases apart. Looking up the germline V gene (reference sequence) yields CDR1 LNHNV and CDR2 YYDKDF. The CDR3 sequence holds 13 residues, the cysteine and phenylalanine included. Here the CDR3 DNA is all that survives: 39 bases in frame from base 1. Healthy HIV-negative adults with no recently reported acute infections or vaccinations were included as donors. Every donor was a Caucasian adult living in Nashville, Tennessee, USA. CD4+ T cells were enriched by magnetic negative selection; naive cells were then positively selected on CD45RA, and the negative fraction formed the memory subset. Blood was obtained by leukapheresis, after which PBMCs were separated by Ficoll-Histopaque density gradient centrifugation and cryopreserved in liquid nitrogen vapor phase. Analytical flow cytometry was used to check the purity and quantity of each magnetically sorted T cell population. Genomic DNA was isolated from every sorted fraction and measured by UV absorbance on a Nanodrop 2000c.

The paper's findings and limits, for the study overall: The small number of donors limited the genetic and exposure-history diversity represented. Based on pairwise subsampling, the degree of clonotype sharing among donors was expected to be affected by sequencing depth. Higher generation probabilities were observed for clonotypes shared by all four sorted-subset donors than for non-shared clonotypes. Across a few donors, roughly 5.1% of naive CD4, around 3.5% of naive CD8, 2% to 2.5% of memory CD4, and approximately 0.4% of memory CD8 clonotypes were shared. Even with the large sequencing depth, rarefaction of the sorted-subset datasets indicated that sequencing was incomplete. Sampling was restricted to blood, and TCR repertoires in tissue are likely to differ from TCR repertoires in blood. Naive subsets generally had larger estimated clonotype richness than memory subsets.

About this clone: Its antigen specificity is not known. No much larger clone exists at a distance of one base, and base qualities are not known.

The chain couples TRBV15 to TRBJ2-5, with the identity of the D gene unclear. The sequenced sample was naive CD4+ T cells sorted from blood. In the paper's terms, the cell subset or site label means: CD45RA+ positively selected. The receptor's source is a man younger than 30 in good health. This receptor has the CDR3 CATSRQRQETQYF. The sequenced DNA is TGTGCCACCAGCAGACAAAGACAAGAGACCCAGTACTTC.